These 18 T cell receptor beta chains came from one sample sequenced in a study of blood T cells in healthy people across ages. For the second PCR, which ran for about 7 to 11 cycles, a sample-barcoded 5' primer and a J-beta primer mix were used. TCRdb processed the 5' RACE reads anew with MiXCR; each CDR3 protein has one entry. The data hold fewer than 2,000,000 distinct CDR3 sequences, with about 39% observed a single time. The sequencing input was blood. The receptors were sampled from a human donor in good health.

The DNA for the CDR3 is TGTGCCAGCAGTGCGCAGGGGGCTGAAAAACTGTTTTTT. It specifies CASSAQGAEKLFF. V gene TRBV25-1 combines with J gene TRBJ1-4, with 8 bases that match TRBD1. This CDR3 has 13 amino acids. Losses at the gene ends were 4 bases for V and 7 bases for J; bases not matched to a gene: 2. The germline gives CDR1 MGHDK, CDR2 SYGVNS.

The sample holds a few counts of this clonotype. The rearrangement joins TRBV20-1 to TRBJ2-2, with D possibly matching TRBD2 (6 bases). With 5 bases removed from V and 5 bases from J, the gap between germline ends came to 24 bases. The CDR3 has 17 amino acids. Germline CDR1 reads DFQATT; CDR2 reads SNEGSKA (reference sequence). CDR3 protein: CSAPTPIGTRGTGELFF. CDR3 bases: TGCAGTGCTCCCACTCCCATCGGGACCCGGGGGACCGGGGAGCTGTTTTTT.

This rearrangement joins TRBV7-2 to TRBJ2-7; D perhaps matches TRBD2 (5 bases). Germline V lookup: CDR1 SGHTA, CDR2 FQGNSA. The CDR3 is 16 amino acids. The V and J ends lost 1 base and 3 bases respectively, with 16 bases between them. The CDR3: CASSLDGGGRFYEQYF. The CDR3 region has the DNA TGTGCCAGCAGCTTAGACGGTGGCGGGCGATTCTACGAGCAGTACTTC.

V is TRBV18 and J is TRBJ2-1, with D perhaps TRBD1 (5 bases). The CDR3 is 14 residues long. Germline V lookup: CDR1 KGHSH, CDR2 LQKENI. Trimming cost V 3 bases and J 4 bases, with 10 bases left between them. CDR3 sequence reads: CASSPDKRYNEQFF. The CDR3 DNA reads as TGTGCCAGCTCACCGGACAAAAGATACAATGAGCAGTTCTTC.

This clonotype was seen more than once but under ten times. The chain has TRBV6-5 and TRBJ2-4; D is unresolved. Germline lookup yields CDR1 MNHEY and CDR2 SVGAGI. The CDR3 is 14 amino acids. V was shortened by 6 bases and J by 2 bases, with 11 bases between the two germline ends. In DNA form, the CDR3 reads TGTGCCAGCAGGCCCGGGCAGACCAAAAACATTCAGTACTTC. This sequence encodes CASRPGQTKNIQYF.

The chain recombines TRBV6-1 with TRBJ2-3; D may be TRBD2 (6 bases). With 8 bases removed from V and 4 bases from J, the gap between germline ends came to 19 bases. The length of the CDR3 is 15 residues. CDR1 MNHNS and CDR2 SASEGT come from the germline V gene. The DNA for the CDR3 is TGTGCCAGCGCCATGGGACTCTTATTTTCAGATACGCAGTATTTT. Translating gives CASAMGLLFSDTQYF.

This clonotype has only one observation. V is TRBV7-2 and J is TRBJ2-3, with 9 bases that match TRBD2. Germline assignment: CDR1 SGHTA and CDR2 FQGNSA. The CDR3 has 17 residues. V shed 3 bases and J 5 bases; nucleotides not matched to a gene: 12. CDR3 DNA: TGTGCCAGCAGCTTCCCTGGAGCGGGGGGCCTTCGAGATACGCAGTATTTT. Translating it yields CASSFPGAGGLRDTQYF.

V gene TRBV20-1 combines with J gene TRBJ1-4, with TRBD1 as a possible D gene (5 bases). The germline V and J ends were trimmed by 1 base and 3 bases, with 21 bases remaining between them. The CDR3 has 18 amino acids. The germline V gene encodes CDR1 DFQATT and CDR2 SNEGSKA (reference sequence). CDR3: CSARGHHSYWGANEKLFF. In nucleotides, the CDR3 is TGCAGTGCTAGAGGCCATCATAGCTACTGGGGGGCTAATGAAAAACTGTTTTTT.

The genes are TRBV9 and TRBJ1-2; the D gene is possibly TRBD1 (6 bases). The CDR3 sequence is 14 residues long. The V end was cut by 3 bases, the J end by 3 bases, with 12 bases between. CDR1 SGDLS and CDR2 YYNGEE come from the germline V gene. The CDR3 region is CASSEGEGHYGYTF. The CDR3 coding sequence is TGTGCCAGCAGCGAGGGGGAGGGCCACTATGGCTACACCTTC.

J is TRBJ2-1 and V is TRBV29-1; D unclear. The CDR3 is 11 amino acids. Trimming stripped 4 bases from V and 7 bases from J, with 8 bases between. CDR1 is SQVTM and CDR2 is ANQGSEA in the germline V gene. The CDR3, as DNA: TGCAGCGTTGGGTTGAGGAATGAGCAGTTCTTC. This codes for CSVGLRNEQFF.

In this sample, this clonotype turned up a few times. The chain joins TRBV20-1 to TRBJ2-1; possible D gene TRBD2, 6 bases. The germline CDR1 and CDR2 sequences are DFQATT and SNEGSKA (reference sequence). The CDR3 extends over 15 amino acids. Trimming stripped 1 base from V and 8 bases from J, with 18 bases between. CDR3 amino acids: CSARAPPGRRDEQFF. The CDR3 bases are TGCAGTGCTAGAGCGCCCCCAGGGAGGCGGGATGAGCAGTTCTTC.

This clonotype was found a few times. DNA of the CDR3: TGCGCCAGCAGCCCGGACGCCTCCGACAGGCCTGAAAAACTGTTTTTT. The encoded protein is CASSPDASDRPEKLFF. This chain links TRBV4-3 with TRBJ1-4; TRBD1 might be the D (6 bases). The CDR3 covers 16 residues. Trimming stripped 4 bases from V and 7 bases from J, with 19 bases between. The germline gives CDR1 LGHNA, CDR2 YSLEER.

The CDR3 DNA is TGCGCCAGCAGCTCCGGGGGGGTCTTAGAGACCCAGTACTTC. Its translation: CASSSGGVLETQYF. The chain employs TRBV4-3 and TRBJ2-5, with 8 bases fitting TRBD2. Germline CDR1 reads LGHNA; CDR2 reads YSLEER. This CDR3 is built from 14 residues. The junction had 6 bases not matched to a gene; V was cut back by 5 bases and J by 4 bases.

The chain joins TRBV18 to TRBJ2-3; tentatively, D is TRBD1 (6 bases). Germline V CDR1 and CDR2: KGHSH, LQKENI. The CDR3 extends over 15 amino acids. V lost 0 bases to trimming and J lost 2 bases, with 9 bases between them. The CDR3 sequence: CASSPPDRNTDTQYF. CDR3 nucleotides: TGTGCCAGCTCACCACCGGACAGAAACACAGATACGCAGTATTTT.

This clonotype was found a few times. The chain recombines TRBV12-3 or TRBV12-4 with TRBJ2-1; TRBD2 aligns across 9 bases. This CDR3 has 15 amino acids. J gave up 10 bases and V 2 bases, and 9 bases lay outside the gene matches. The CDR3 loop reads CASSLTGGGAAEQFF. DNA of the CDR3: TGTGCCAGCAGTTTAACGGGCGGGGGGGCCGCGGAGCAGTTCTTC.

With respect to this clonotype: Germline is not matched at one junction end, which may reflect a read error. V gene TRBV19 combines with J gene TRBJ2-1; TRBD2 matches at 9 bases. The CDR3 has 16 residues. CDR1 is LNHDA, CDR2 SQIVND, per germline (reference sequence). The CDR3, as DNA: TGTGCCTGTAGTATAAAGCGGGGGGATCGGGAGGATGAGCAGTTCTTC. Translating gives CACSIKRGDREDEQFF.

The chain uses TRBV20-1 and TRBJ1-1, with 9 bases identical to TRBD1. This CDR3 has 15 amino acids. CDR1 is DFQATT and CDR2 is SNEGSKA in the germline V gene (reference sequence). Trimming took 3 bases from V and 2 from J; bases not matched to a gene: 7. CDR3 sequence reads: CSASTGTGSNTEAFF. The CDR3 DNA reads TGCAGTGCTAGTACCGGGACAGGGTCTAACACTGAAGCTTTCTTT.

As DNA, the CDR3 is TGTGCCAGCAGTTTCATCGCCGGTCTCTACAATGAGCAGTTCTTC. This gives the protein CASSFIAGLYNEQFF. V gene TRBV28 combines with J gene TRBJ2-1; no reliable D call. This CDR3 has 15 amino acids. Germline V lookup: CDR1 MDHEN, CDR2 SYDVKM. Trimming left V 3 bases short and J 3 bases short, with 12 bases between.